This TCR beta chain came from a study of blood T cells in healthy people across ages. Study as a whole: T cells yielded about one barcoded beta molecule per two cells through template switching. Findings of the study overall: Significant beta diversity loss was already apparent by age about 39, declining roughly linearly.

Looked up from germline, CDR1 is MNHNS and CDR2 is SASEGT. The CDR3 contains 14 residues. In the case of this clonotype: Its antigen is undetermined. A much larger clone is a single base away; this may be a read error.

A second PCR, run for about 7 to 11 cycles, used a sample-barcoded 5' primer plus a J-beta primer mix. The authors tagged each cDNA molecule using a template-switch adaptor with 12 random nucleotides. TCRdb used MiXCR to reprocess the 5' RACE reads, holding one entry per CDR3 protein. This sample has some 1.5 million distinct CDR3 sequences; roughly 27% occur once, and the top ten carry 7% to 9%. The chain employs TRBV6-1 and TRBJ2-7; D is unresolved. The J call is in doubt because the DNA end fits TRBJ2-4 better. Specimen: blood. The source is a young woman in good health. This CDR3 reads CASRWADAKNIQYF. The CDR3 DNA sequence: TGTGCCAGCAGGTGGGCCGACGCCAAAAACATTCAGTACTTC.